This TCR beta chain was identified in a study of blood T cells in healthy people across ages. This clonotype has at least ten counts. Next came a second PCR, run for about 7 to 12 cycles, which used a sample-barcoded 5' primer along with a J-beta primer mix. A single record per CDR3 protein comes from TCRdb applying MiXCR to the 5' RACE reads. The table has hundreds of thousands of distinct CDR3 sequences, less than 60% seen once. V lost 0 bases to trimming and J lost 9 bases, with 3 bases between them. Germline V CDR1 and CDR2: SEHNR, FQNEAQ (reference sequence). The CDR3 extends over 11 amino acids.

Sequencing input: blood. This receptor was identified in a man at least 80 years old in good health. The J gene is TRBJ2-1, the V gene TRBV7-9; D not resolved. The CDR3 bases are TGTGCCAGCAGCTTAGCGGGTGAGCAGTTCTTC. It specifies CASSLAGEQFF.